This T cell receptor beta chain appears in the sequencing data of a study of blood T cells in healthy people across ages. This clonotype was seen more than once but under ten times. Sample-barcoded 5' priming and a J-beta primer mix drove a second PCR of roughly 7 to 11 cycles. Using its own MiXCR run on the 5' RACE reads, TCRdb lists one record per CDR3 protein. The sample has about 750,000 distinct CDR3 sequences; about 53% are singletons. The receptor was isolated from an elderly man in good health. The material sequenced was blood.

The CDR3 DNA follows: TGTGCCAGCAGTTCCGGGACTAGCGGGAGGGCTAGCACAGATACGCAGTATTTT. Translated, it gives CASSSGTSGRASTDTQYF. The rearrangement uses TRBV2 and TRBJ2-3; 16 bases fit TRBD2. This CDR3 comprises 18 residues. Unmatched junction bases numbered 5, after V lost 5 bases and J lost 0 bases. Germline loops: CDR1 SNHLY, CDR2 FYNNEI.